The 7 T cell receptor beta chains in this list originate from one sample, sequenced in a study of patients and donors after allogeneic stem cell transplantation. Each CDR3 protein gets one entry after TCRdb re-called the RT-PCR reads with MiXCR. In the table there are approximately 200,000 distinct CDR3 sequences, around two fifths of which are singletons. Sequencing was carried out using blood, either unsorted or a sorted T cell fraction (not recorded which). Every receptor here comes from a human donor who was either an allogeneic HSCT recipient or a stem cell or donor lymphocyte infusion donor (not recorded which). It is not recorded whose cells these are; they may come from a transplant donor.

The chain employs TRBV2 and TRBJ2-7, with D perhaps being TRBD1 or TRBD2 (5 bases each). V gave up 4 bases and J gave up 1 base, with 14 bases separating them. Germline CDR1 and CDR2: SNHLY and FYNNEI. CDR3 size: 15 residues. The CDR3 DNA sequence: TGTGCCAGCAGTGCGTTTGGGACGGGTTCCTACGAGCAGTACTTC. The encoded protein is CASSAFGTGSYEQYF.

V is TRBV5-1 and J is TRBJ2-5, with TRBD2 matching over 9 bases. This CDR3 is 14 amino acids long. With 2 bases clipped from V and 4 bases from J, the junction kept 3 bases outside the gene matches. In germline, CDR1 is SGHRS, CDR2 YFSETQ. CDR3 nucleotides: TGCGCCAGCAGCTTTCAAGCGGGAGGAGAGACCCAGTACTTC. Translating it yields CASSFQAGGETQYF.

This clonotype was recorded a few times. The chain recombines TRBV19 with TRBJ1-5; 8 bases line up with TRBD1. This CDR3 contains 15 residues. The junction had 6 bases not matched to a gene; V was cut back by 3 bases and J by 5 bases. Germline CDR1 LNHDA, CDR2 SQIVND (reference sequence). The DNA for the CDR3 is TGTGCCAGTAGTATCGACAGGGGAGAAGATCAGCCCCAGCATTTT. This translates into CASSIDRGEDQPQHF.

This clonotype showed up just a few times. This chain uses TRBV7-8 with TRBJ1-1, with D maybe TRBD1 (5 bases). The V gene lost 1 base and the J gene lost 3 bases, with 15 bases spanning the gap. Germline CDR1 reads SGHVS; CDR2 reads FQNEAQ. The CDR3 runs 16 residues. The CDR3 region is CASSLVKRGSDTEAFF. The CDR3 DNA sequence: TGTGCCAGCAGCTTAGTAAAGAGGGGCTCGGACACTGAAGCTTTCTTT. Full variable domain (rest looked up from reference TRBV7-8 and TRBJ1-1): GAGVSQSPRYKVAKRGQDVALRCDPISGHVSLFWYQQALGQGPEFLTYFQNEAQLDKSGLPSDRFFAERPEGSVSTLKIQRTQQEDSAVYLCASSLVKRGSDTEAFFGQGTRLTVV.

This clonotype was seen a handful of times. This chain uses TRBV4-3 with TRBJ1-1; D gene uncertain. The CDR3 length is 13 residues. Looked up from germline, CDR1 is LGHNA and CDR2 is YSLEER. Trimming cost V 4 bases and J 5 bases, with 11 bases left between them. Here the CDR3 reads CASSPGRRTEAFF. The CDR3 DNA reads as TGCGCCAGCAGCCCAGGAAGACGTACTGAAGCTTTCTTT.

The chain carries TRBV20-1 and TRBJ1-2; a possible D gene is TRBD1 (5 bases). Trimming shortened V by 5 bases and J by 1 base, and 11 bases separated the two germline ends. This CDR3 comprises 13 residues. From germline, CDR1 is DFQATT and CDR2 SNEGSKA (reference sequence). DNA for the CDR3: TGCAGTGCTTCCGGGACGGATAACTATGGCTACACCTTC. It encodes CSASGTDNYGYTF.

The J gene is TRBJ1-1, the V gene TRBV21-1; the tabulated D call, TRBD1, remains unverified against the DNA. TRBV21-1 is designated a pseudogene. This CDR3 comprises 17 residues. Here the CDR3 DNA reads TGTGCCAGCAGCCTTAAATGGCGCCCCAGGGGGAACACTGAAGCTTTCTTT. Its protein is CASSLKWRPRGNTEAFF.